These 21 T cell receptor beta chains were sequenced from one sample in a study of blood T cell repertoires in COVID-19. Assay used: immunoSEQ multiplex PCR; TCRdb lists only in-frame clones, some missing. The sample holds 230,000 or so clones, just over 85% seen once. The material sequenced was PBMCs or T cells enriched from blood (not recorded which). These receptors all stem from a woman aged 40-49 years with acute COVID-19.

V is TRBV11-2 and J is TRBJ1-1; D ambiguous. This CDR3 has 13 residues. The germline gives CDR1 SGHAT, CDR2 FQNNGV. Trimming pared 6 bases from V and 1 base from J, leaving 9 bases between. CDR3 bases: TGTGCCAGCAGTTATACAGCGAACACTGAAGCTTTCTTT. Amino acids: CASSYTANTEAFF. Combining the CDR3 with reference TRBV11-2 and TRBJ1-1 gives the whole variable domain EAGVAQSPRYKIIEKRQSVAFWCNPISGHATLYWYQQILGQGPKLLIQFQNNGVVDDSQLPKDRFSAERLKGVDSTLKIQPAKLEDSAVYLCASSYTANTEAFFGQGTRLTVV.

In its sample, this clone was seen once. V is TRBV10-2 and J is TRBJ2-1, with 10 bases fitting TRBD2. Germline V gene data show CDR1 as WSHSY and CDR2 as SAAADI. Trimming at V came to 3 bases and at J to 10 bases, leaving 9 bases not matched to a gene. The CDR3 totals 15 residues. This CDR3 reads CASSESGGAPLEQFF. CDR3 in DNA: TGCGCCAGCAGTGAAAGCGGGGGGGCCCCCTTGGAGCAGTTCTTC.

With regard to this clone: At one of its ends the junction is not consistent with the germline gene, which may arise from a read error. The DNA for the CDR3 is TGTGCCAGCAGTTTAGGTAGTACCACTGAAGCTTTCTTT. This sequence encodes CASSLGSTTEAFF. V gene TRBV7-9 combines with J gene TRBJ1-1; D is uncertain. The germline V gene encodes CDR1 SEHNR and CDR2 FQNEAQ (reference sequence). The CDR3 totals 13 residues. Full variable domain (rest looked up from reference TRBV7-9 and TRBJ1-1): DTGVSQNPRHKITKRGQNVTFRCDPISEHNRLYWYRQTLGQGPEFLTYFQNEAQLEKSRLLSDRFSAERPKGSFSTLEIQRTEQGDSAMYLCASSLGSTTEAFFGQGTRLTVV.

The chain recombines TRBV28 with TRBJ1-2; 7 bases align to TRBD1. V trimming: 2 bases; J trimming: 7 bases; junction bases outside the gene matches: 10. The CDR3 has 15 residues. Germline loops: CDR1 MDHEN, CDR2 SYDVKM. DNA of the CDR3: TGTGCCAGCAGTTTAGGAGGGGGCCGGCTGCTTGGCTACACCTTC. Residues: CASSLGGGRLLGYTF.

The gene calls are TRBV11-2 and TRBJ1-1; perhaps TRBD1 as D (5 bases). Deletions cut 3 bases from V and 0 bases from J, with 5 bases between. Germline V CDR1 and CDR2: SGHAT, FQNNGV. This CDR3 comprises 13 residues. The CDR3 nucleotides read TGTGCCAGCAGCTTGACAGTGAACACTGAAGCTTTCTTT. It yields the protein CASSLTVNTEAFF.

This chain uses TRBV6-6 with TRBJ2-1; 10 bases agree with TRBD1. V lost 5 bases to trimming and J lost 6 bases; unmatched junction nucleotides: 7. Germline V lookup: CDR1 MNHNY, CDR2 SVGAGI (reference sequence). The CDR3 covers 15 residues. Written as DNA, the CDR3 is TGTGCCAGCAGTCCGATCGGACAGGGGGGCAATGAGCAGTTCTTC. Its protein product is CASSPIGQGGNEQFF.

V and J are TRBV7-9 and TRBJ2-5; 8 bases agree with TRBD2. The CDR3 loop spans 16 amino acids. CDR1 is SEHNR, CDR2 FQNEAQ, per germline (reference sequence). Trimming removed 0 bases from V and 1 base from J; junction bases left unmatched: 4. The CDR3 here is CASSLASGGSQETQYF. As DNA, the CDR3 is TGTGCCAGCAGCTTAGCCTCGGGGGGGTCCCAAGAGACCCAGTACTTC.

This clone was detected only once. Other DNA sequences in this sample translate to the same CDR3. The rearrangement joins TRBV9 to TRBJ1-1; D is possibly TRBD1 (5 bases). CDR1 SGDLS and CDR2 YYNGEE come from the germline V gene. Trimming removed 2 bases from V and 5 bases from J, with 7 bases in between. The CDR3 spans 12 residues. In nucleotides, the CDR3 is TGTGCCAGCAGCGTTGGGGGGACTGAAGCTTTCTTT. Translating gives CASSVGGTEAFF. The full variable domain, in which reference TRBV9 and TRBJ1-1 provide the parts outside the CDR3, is DSGVTQTPKHLITATGQRVTLRCSPRSGDLSVYWYQQSLDQGLQFLIQYYNGEERAKGNILERFSAQQFPDLHSELNLSSLELGDSALYFCASSVGGTEAFFGQGTRLTVV.

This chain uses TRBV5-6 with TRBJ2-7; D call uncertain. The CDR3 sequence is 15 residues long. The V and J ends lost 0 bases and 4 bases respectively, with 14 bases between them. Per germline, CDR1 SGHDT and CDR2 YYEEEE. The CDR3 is CASSLGRRLFYEQYV. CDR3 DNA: TGTGCCAGCAGCTTGGGGAGAAGGTTATTTTACGAGCAGTACGTC.

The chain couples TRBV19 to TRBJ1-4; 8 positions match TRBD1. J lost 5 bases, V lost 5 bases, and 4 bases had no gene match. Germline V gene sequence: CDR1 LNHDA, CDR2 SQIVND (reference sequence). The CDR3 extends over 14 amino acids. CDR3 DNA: TGTGCCAGTAGTTCCGGGACAGGAAATGAAAAACTGTTTTTT. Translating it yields CASSSGTGNEKLFF.

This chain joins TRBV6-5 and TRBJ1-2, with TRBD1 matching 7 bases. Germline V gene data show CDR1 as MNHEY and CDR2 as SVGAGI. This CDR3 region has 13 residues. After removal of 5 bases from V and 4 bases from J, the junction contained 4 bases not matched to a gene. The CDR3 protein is CASSRDRSYGYTF. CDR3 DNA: TGTGCCAGCAGTCGGGACAGATCCTATGGCTACACCTTC.

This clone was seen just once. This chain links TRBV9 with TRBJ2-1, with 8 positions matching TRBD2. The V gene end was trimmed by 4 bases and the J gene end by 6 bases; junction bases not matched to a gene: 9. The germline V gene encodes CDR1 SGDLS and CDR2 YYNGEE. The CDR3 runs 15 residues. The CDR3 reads CASSPLSGVRNEQFF. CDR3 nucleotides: TGTGCCAGCAGCCCCCTTAGCGGGGTACGCAATGAGCAGTTCTTC.

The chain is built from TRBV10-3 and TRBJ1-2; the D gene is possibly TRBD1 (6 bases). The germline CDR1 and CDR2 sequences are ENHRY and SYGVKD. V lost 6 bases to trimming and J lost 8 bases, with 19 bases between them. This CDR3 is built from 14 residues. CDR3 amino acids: CAISPDSFWGGYTF. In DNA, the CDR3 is TGTGCCATCAGCCCGGACAGTTTTTGGGGAGGCTACACCTTC.

Here the CDR3 reads CASSPRVGGPLHNEQFF. CDR3 nucleotide sequence: TGTGCCAGCAGCCCAAGGGTAGGGGGCCCATTGCACAATGAGCAGTTCTTC. This chain joins TRBV5-4 and TRBJ2-1, with 7 bases lining up with TRBD1. Germline V gene lookup returns CDR1 SGHNT and CDR2 YYREEE (reference sequence). This CDR3 region has 17 residues. Trimming took 4 bases from V and 5 from J; bases not matched to a gene: 15.

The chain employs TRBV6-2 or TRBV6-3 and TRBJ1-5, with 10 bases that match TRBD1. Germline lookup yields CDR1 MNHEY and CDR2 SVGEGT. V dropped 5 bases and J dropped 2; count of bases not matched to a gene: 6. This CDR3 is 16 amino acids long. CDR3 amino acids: CASSRQGALGNQPQHF. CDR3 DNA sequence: TGTGCCAGCAGTAGACAGGGGGCGTTAGGCAATCAGCCCCAGCATTTT.

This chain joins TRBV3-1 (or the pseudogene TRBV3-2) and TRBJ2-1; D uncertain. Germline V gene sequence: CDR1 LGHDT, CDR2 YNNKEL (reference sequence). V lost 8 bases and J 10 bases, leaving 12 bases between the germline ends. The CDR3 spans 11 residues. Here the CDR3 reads CASSTVAEQFF. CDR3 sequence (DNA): TGTGCCAGCTCCACTGTCGCCGAGCAGTTCTTC.

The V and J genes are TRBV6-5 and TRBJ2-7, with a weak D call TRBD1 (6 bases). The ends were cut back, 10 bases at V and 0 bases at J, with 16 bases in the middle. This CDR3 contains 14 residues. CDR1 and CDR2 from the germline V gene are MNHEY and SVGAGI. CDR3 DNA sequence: TGTGCCACAATCGGACAGAGTGCCTCCTACGAGCAGTACGTC. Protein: CATIGQSASYEQYV.

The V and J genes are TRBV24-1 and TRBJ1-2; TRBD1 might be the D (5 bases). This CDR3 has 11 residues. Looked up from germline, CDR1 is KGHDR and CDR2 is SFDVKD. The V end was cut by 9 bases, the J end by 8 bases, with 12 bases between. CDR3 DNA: TGTGCCACCTCCCGGGGGACGGGCTACACCTTC. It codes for CATSRGTGYTF.

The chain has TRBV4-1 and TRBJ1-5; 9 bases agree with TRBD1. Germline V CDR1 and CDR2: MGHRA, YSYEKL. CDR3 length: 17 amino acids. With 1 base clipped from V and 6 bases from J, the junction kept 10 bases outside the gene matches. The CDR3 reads CASSQGFTGGWAQPQHF. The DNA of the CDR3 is TGCGCCAGCAGCCAAGGCTTTACAGGGGGCTGGGCTCAGCCCCAGCATTTT.

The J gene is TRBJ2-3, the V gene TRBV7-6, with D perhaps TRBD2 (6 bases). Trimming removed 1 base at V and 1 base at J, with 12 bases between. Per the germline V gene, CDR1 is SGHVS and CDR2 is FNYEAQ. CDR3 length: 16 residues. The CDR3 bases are TGTGCCAGCAGCTTAGGACTAGGGCGGGGCACAGATACGCAGTATTTT. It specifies CASSLGLGRGTDTQYF. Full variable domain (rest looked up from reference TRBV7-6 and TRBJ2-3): GAGVSQSPRYKVTKRGQDVALRCDPISGHVSLYWYRQALGQGPEFLTYFNYEAQQDKSGLPNDRFSAERPEGSISTLTIQRTEQRDSAMYRCASSLGLGRGTDTQYFGPGTRLTVL.

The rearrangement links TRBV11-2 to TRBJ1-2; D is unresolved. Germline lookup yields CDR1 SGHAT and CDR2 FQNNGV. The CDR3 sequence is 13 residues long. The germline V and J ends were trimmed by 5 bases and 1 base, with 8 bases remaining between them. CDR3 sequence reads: CASSLVLNYGYTF. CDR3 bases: TGTGCCAGCAGCCTCGTCCTTAACTATGGCTACACCTTC.